This T cell receptor beta chain was sequenced in a study of technical replicates of blood from several donors. Libraries were prepared by immunoSEQ multiplex PCR; TCRdb keeps only in-frame clonotypes and omits some of them. This sample has several thousand clones, with 90% to 96% found just once. CDR1 and CDR2 from the germline V gene are KGHSH and LQKENI. CDR3 size: 15 residues. The V segment lost 0 bases and the J segment 9 bases; nucleotides outside the gene matches: 4. This chain links TRBV18 with TRBJ2-1, with 11 nucleotides matching TRBD1. The material sequenced was PBMCs. The TCR sequence derives from a human donor in good health. The CDR3 DNA follows: TGTGCCAGCTCACCACCTCGGACAGGGGGCGGTGAGCAGTTCTTC. It encodes CASSPPRTGGGEQFF.